The present T cell receptor beta chain was sequenced within a study of cytomegalovirus exposure and HLA in healthy donors. PCR used 60 Vbeta primers and 13 Jbeta primers. TCRdb's copy holds only in-frame clones and misses some; the assay was immunoSEQ multiplex PCR. This table holds around 130,000 clones, over 60% found once. This clone was seen only a few times. The germline CDR1 and CDR2 sequences are LGHNA and YNFKEQ. The ends were cut back, 2 bases at V and 0 bases at J, with 16 bases in the middle. The CDR3 contains 17 residues. The sequence was collected from a man aged 35 to 55 in good health and CMV-seronegative. This sequence joins TRBV4-2 and TRBJ1-2, with D possibly TRBD1 on 5 matching bases. What was sequenced was PBMCs. CDR3 region: CASSQTQALLSNYGYTF. As DNA, the CDR3 is TGTGCCAGCAGCCAAACACAGGCTTTACTCTCTAACTATGGCTACACCTTC.